A single sample is the source of the 11 T cell receptor beta chains below, sequenced in a study of control samples from healthy donors and cancer patients. The assay was immunoSEQ multiplex PCR, and TCRdb's table has in-frame clones only and misses some. The repertoire includes 150,000 to 200,000 clones, around 90% of them detected once, and under 2% sits in the top ten. Sequences were obtained from blood. These receptors were taken from a man between 18 and 29 years old in good health.

The rearrangement links TRBV4-2 to TRBJ2-2; 9 nucleotides match TRBD1. This CDR3 contains 17 residues. Per germline, CDR1 LGHNA and CDR2 YNFKEQ. The V and J ends lost 5 bases and 7 bases, in that order; junction bases with no gene match: 14. The CDR3 region is CASSSAAGTGNGGELFF. In nucleotides, the CDR3 is TGTGCCAGCAGCTCGGCCGCCGGGACAGGGAATGGCGGGGAGCTGTTTTTT.

The genes are TRBV4-1 and TRBJ1-5; D is uncertain. The V gene's germline CDR1 is MGHRA and CDR2 YSYEKL. The CDR3 length is 15 residues. V lost 1 base and J lost 2, with 9 bases in between. This CDR3 is CASSQAYPGNQPQHF. In nucleotides, the CDR3 is TGCGCCAGCAGCCAAGCCTACCCTGGCAATCAGCCCCAGCATTTT.

The V and J genes are TRBV30 and TRBJ2-7, with D unclear. The CDR3 sequence is 14 residues long. Trimming left V 0 bases short and J 3 bases short, with 12 bases between. In germline, CDR1 is GTSNPN, CDR2 SVGIG (reference sequence). CDR3 nucleotide sequence: TGTGCCTGGAGTGTAGGGCAGGAACTCTACGAGCAGTACTTC. Its protein is CAWSVGQELYEQYF.

This clone occurred a few times. This chain links TRBV27 with TRBJ2-2; D is unclear. Germline lookup yields CDR1 MNHEY and CDR2 SMNVEV (reference sequence). Trimming removed 2 bases at V and 5 bases at J, with 6 bases between. This CDR3 has 13 residues. CDR3 sequence: CASSLIGTGELFF. The CDR3 DNA reads TGTGCCAGCAGTTTAATCGGGACCGGGGAGCTGTTTTTT.

This clone was detected only once. This chain links TRBV28 with TRBJ2-5; tentative D call: TRBD1 (6 bases). CDR1 and CDR2 from the germline V gene are MDHEN and SYDVKM. Trimming pared 2 bases from V and 4 bases from J, leaving 11 bases between. The CDR3 sequence is 14 residues long. CDR3 coding DNA: TGTGCCAGCAGTTTACTTTCACAGGGAGAGACCCAGTACTTC. Amino acid sequence: CASSLLSQGETQYF.

The chain recombines TRBV30 with TRBJ2-1; either TRBD1 or TRBD2 may supply D (5 bases each). The V end lost 2 bases, the J end lost 8 bases, and 22 bases lay between the germline ends. Germline CDR1 GTSNPN, CDR2 SVGIG (reference sequence). This CDR3 is built from 16 residues. As DNA, the CDR3 is TGTGCCTGGAGTATTCACCGGGACCCCCAAGGCTATGAGCAGTTCTTC. Its protein product is CAWSIHRDPQGYEQFF. The full variable domain, its missing parts supplied by reference TRBV30 and TRBJ2-1, is SQTIHQWPATLVQPVGSPLSLECTVEGTSNPNLYWYRQAAGRGLQLLFYSVGIGQISSEVPQNLSASRPQDRQFILSSKKLLLSDSGFYLCAWSIHRDPQGYEQFFGPGTRLTVL.

V is TRBV28 and J is TRBJ2-1; 8 bases align to TRBD1. CDR1 MDHEN and CDR2 SYDVKM come from the germline V gene. The CDR3 spans 15 residues. Trimming took 2 bases from V and 8 from J; bases not matched to a gene: 8. The CDR3, as DNA: TGTGCCAGCAGTTTACCTCGACAGGGGAGAGATGAGCAGTTCTTC. Protein product: CASSLPRQGRDEQFF.

The V gene is TRBV9, the J gene TRBJ2-5; TRBD2 aligns across 8 bases. Trimming removed 6 bases from V and 2 bases from J; junction bases left unmatched: 15. CDR3 length: 17 residues. Germline V CDR1 and CDR2: SGDLS, YYNGEE. CDR3 nucleotide sequence: TGTGCCAGCACCCCGGGGGGGGGACGGGGGAAGCAAGAGACCCAGTACTTC. This encodes CASTPGGGRGKQETQYF.

The V call is TRBV2, the J call TRBJ1-4; D unresolved. The V gene lost 7 bases and the J gene lost 5 bases, with 8 bases spanning the gap. There are 12 residues in the CDR3. Germline assignment: CDR1 SNHLY and CDR2 FYNNEI. In DNA, the CDR3 is TGTGCCAGCATGGGAGGAAATGAAAAACTGTTTTTT. Amino acid sequence: CASMGGNEKLFF.

This sequence joins TRBV12-5 and TRBJ2-2, with 11 bases identical to TRBD2. Germline V lookup: CDR1 LGHNT, CDR2 FRNRAP. This CDR3 has 19 residues. The trim removed 6 bases at V and 2 bases at J, leaving 14 bases unmatched. DNA for the CDR3: TGTGCTAGTGGGCTCAATCCGGGACTAGCGGATAAAAACACCGGGGAGCTGTTTTTT. Protein: CASGLNPGLADKNTGELFF.

This clone has a handful of counts. J is TRBJ2-7 and V is TRBV5-1; 12 bases line up with TRBD2. CDR3 length: 16 residues. After removal of 1 base from V and 7 bases from J, the junction contained 9 bases not matched to a gene. Germline-derived CDR1 and CDR2 are SGHRS and YFSETQ. DNA of the CDR3: TGCGCCAGCAGCTTGTCCCCTAGCGGGGGGGCCAATGAGCAGTACTTC. Its translation: CASSLSPSGGANEQYF.